This T cell receptor (beta chain) was obtained from a study of cytomegalovirus exposure and HLA in healthy donors (dated by TCRdb to about 2017). About the full investigation: An earlier analysis of some 500 of the donors reported more than 250 Gb of sequence data and more than 90 million unique TCR beta sequences from approximately 180 million T cells. Approximately 300 gigabases of sequencing data and around 85 million unique TCR sequences made up an early release that covered 640 HLA-typed donors. Of the roughly 400 genotyped donors, over 70% fell in the genetic ancestry cluster associated with self-reported Caucasian donors. The study aimed to test whether cataloging public T cell receptors could reveal signatures of past pathogen exposure. The study profiled the T cell repertoires of under 850 subjects by immunosequencing and related them to cytomegalovirus serostatus. A separate validation cohort of roughly 110 different subjects was used in addition to the 666-subject first cohort. To predict cytomegalovirus infection status, the study combined high-throughput TCR immunosequencing, statistical association of individual TCRs with disease status, and machine learning. To study patterns of TCR occurrence, a later analysis re-analyzed previously published TCR beta repertoires from 550 to 800 donors and added high-resolution HLA genotyping. Rather than drawing on any new phenotypic data, the later analysis identified candidate immune exposures from TCR beta sequences and the way those sequences occurred across donors. To decide whether each TCR beta V gene segment behaved as functional or pseudogenic, an earlier analysis of some 600 of the donors relied on high-throughput TCR beta sequencing. Alongside the repertoire data, information on donor age, sex, ethnicity and CMV serostatus was compiled. A later genetic analysis used genome-wide SNP genotypes for about 55% of the 666 donors, treating that subset as a discovery cohort. Every discovery cohort repertoire had been produced on one sequencing platform. Class I and class II HLA loci were covered by the typing at four-digit resolution. The number of donors typed differed by locus, with roughly 629-640 for A, B, C, DRB1 and DQB1, more than 500 for DQA1, 606 for DPA1, and around 460 for DPB1. Roughly five DR-DQ haplotypes were handled as single units for association and clustering because linkage in the cohort was strong. Among about 410 genotyped donors of the cohort, an average of about 220,000 unique TCR beta nucleotide sequences was sequenced per donor, of which approximately 19% were non-productive. Paper-wide results and their limitations: V-gene and J-gene trimming of TCR beta chains was associated with a missense DCLRE1C variant in a later genetic analysis, and the association was replicated in an independent cohort. In a later analysis, HLA-associated TCR beta chains showed more clonal expansion and lower generation probabilities than non-associated chains that were equally common. According to the authors, the approach could potentially be generalized to other disease states and immunological phenotypes. In an earlier analysis of approximately 590 of the donors, most TCR beta V segments appeared in productive rearrangements about 87% or about 30% of the time, broadly matching IMGT annotations. Compared with the 666-donor mean, donors in an Asian-associated ancestry cluster had fewer N-insertions in productive TCRs, according to a later genetic analysis. The classifier was reported to diagnose cytomegalovirus status with high specificity and sensitivity in both the original and validation cohorts. A group of highly shared sequence variants was considered likely to be a technical artifact of the sequencing pipeline. In a later analysis, most CMV-associated TCR beta chains were found to appear HLA-restricted, with HLA associations seemingly driven largely by CMV exposure. Correlated functional status among segregating V segments might be attributable to linkage disequilibrium, but an unknown experimental factor could not be ruled out. Sequencing depth was assumed to be roughly uniform across donors in the presence/absence analyses, though that assumption may not hold. A few of the identified cytomegalovirus-associated TCR beta chains were confirmed in vitro to be specific for cytomegalovirus antigens. A further reported finding was that TCR beta sequences accurately predicted the HLA-A and HLA-B alleles for most subjects in the first cohort. Roughly 15 rarely observed V segments, including chromosome 9 orphons, were excluded from the earlier analysis of several hundred of the donors because counts were too low. Because HLA typing was unavailable for some donors at each locus, only the typed subset was used in association tests. The study listed approximately 150 TCR beta chains as associated with cytomegalovirus. Strong co-occurrence of HLA alleles, especially DR and DQ, made assigning TCR associations to individual alleles difficult. While some public TCRs were present in many individuals, most TCR sequences turned up only very rarely across donors. This cohort had only TCR beta chains sequenced, and the lack of alpha or paired-chain data limited which features could be detected. Some IMGT-functional V segments, including TRBV6-2 and TRBV6-3, could not be distinguished by the 87-base-pair reads and were therefore excluded. Immune exposure information for the cohort was limited to CMV serostatus. In a later analysis, the rate of TCR association differed among HLA loci, with DRB1 alleles having the most associated TCRs and HLA-C alleles having the fewest. In a later analysis, 16,951 TCR beta sequences were associated with specific HLA alleles at a false discovery rate of 0.05. Several of the top co-occurrence clusters appeared to be linked to parvovirus B19, influenza, CMV and Epstein-Barr virus, according to a later analysis.

As concerns this clone: The antigen it recognizes is unknown. Base qualities are not at hand, and no much larger clone is one base apart.

CDR1 and CDR2 (SQVTM, ANQGSEA) derive from the germline V gene. The CDR3 measures 14 amino acids from cysteine to phenylalanine. Just CDR3 DNA is preserved here, 42 bases in frame from base 1. Clipping removes 6 bases from V and 0 bases from J, with 6 as the unmatched junction base count. In total, fewer than 750 healthy bone marrow donors made up the cohort. At the time of sampling, every cohort member was nominally healthy, though immune exposures that went unrecorded were likely present. The donor was CMV seropositive and belonged to the group of a few hundred seropositive cohort members. Each donor provided a peripheral blood sample, and peripheral blood mononuclear cells were used for TCR beta sequencing. Genomic DNA extraction from the blood cell samples was performed with the Qiagen DNeasy Blood Extraction Kit. Libraries came from the immunoSEQ multiplex PCR assay. A mixture of 60 forward primers for TCR Vbeta segments and 13 reverse primers for TCR Jbeta segments was used in the multiplex PCR. The CDR3 region of rearranged TCR beta genes was amplified from genomic DNA with a multiplex PCR assay. Amplified TCR beta libraries were sequenced as 87-base-pair reads on the Illumina HiSeq System. On the authors' methods: A later analysis tallied 70 million to 100 million unique TCR beta chains across the 700 or so repertoires, and some 12 million of those chains were shared by two or more donors. To remove PCR and sequencing errors, raw reads were error-corrected and collapsed into unique sequences using a nearest-neighbor algorithm that merged closely related sequences. To assign V, D and J gene segments, CDR3 sequences were aligned to IMGT reference sequences. For a sequence to be retained, a match of at least six nucleotides was required to both a V gene segment and a J gene segment. Rearrangements were classified as productive when the CDR3 lacked stop codons and remained in frame with V and J, and all other rearrangements were classified as non-productive. CDR3 was defined by IMGT convention, running from the second conserved V-encoded cysteine to the conserved J-encoded phenylalanine. Sequences without an unambiguous match to a single V gene segment were excluded from the earlier analysis of about 600 of the donors. An earlier analysis of over 450 of the donors classified V segments as functional when productive rearrangements were above 56.7% and as segregating when the standard deviation between donors was above 5%. A statistical classification framework was built for diagnosing cytomegalovirus status from the catalog of TCR beta chain sequences. A later analysis assigned V and J genes by comparing TCR nucleotide sequences with IMGT/GENE-DB human TR gene sequences. The TCRdist pipeline was used in a later analysis to assign CDR3 sequences and most-parsimonious VDJ recombination scenarios. In a later analysis, every TCR beta chain was defined by the combination of its CDR3 amino acid sequence and its V-gene family, and reads without a unique V-gene family were dropped. As a way to deal with suspected cross-contamination and a sequencing artifact, a later analysis dropped 450 to 700 nucleotide sequences that were highly shared and had low generation probability. For each public chain, a later analysis derived a clonal expansion index from normalized ranks of inferred template counts within each repertoire. Generation probabilities in a later analysis came from a VDJ recombination model fitted to out-of-frame rearrangements, and those results were checked against IGoR. In a later analysis, TCR-TCR, TCR-HLA and TCR-CMV co-occurrence was scored with hypergeometric tests, and a repertoire-size bias correction was applied to TCR pairs. False discovery rates were estimated in a later analysis by permuting HLA or CMV assignments 20 times. A later analysis grouped co-occurring TCRs with DBSCAN, adding TCRdist sequence similarity when clustering within HLA-allele-positive subsets. Repertoires with fewer than 30,000 or more than 120,000 public chains were left out of co-occurrence clustering, as were about 5 repertoires with anomalous nucleotide sharing. In its TCRdb copy, this immuneACCESS table keeps in-frame sequences only and misses some clones. Where compared with another copy, unresolved V genes explain less than half of these, and the others have no known cause. The V and J calls and clone size were taken over from that table, and D and trimming were inferred from the DNA. This sample lists 150,000 to 180,000 clones; roughly 83% were detected once. Jointly, the top ten make up roughly 8% of the sample.

Recombination joined TRBV29-1 with TRBJ1-1, with 8 junctional bases fitting TRBD1. This receptor was obtained from a man younger than 45 in good health and CMV-seropositive. The sequencing input was PBMCs. The DNA sequence reads TGCAGCGTAGAGACAGGGGCTATGAACACTGAAGCTTTCTTT. This sequence encodes CSVETGAMNTEAFF. When the CDR3 is completed using the reference TRBV29-1 and TRBJ1-1 genes on either side, the full variable domain is SAVISQKPSRDICQRGTSLTIQCQVDSQVTMMFWYRQQPGQSLTLIATANQGSEATYESGFVIDKFPISRPNLTFSTLTVSNMSPEDSSIYLCSVETGAMNTEAFFGQGTRLTVV.